Each of the 31 T cell receptor beta chains below was sequenced from the same sample in a study of CD8 T cells in Susac syndrome. An amount of RNA that ranged from 0.5 to 1 ug was reverse transcribed with random hexamers. TCRdb recomputed calls from the immunoSEQ multiplex PCR reads with MiXCR, one row per CDR3 protein. This sample has roughly 200,000 distinct CDR3 sequences, with about 93% found just once. Material for sequencing was CD4+ T cells from PBMCs. The receptors derive from a human donor with Susac syndrome.

The rearrangement links TRBV7-2 to TRBJ2-2; 9 nucleotides agree with TRBD2. The CDR3 spans 16 residues. Germline CDR1 is SGHTA and CDR2 is FQGNSA. Trimming removed 1 base from V and 5 bases from J; junction bases left unmatched: 5. CDR3 amino acids: CASSLEGTSGTGELFF. CDR3 DNA sequence: TGTGCCAGCAGCTTAGAGGGTACTAGCGGGACCGGGGAGCTGTTTTTT.

The rearrangement uses TRBV11-2 and TRBJ2-7, with 8 bases identical to TRBD1. This CDR3 has 16 residues. Per the germline V gene, CDR1 is SGHAT and CDR2 is FQNNGV. V shed 3 bases and J 2 bases; nucleotides not matched to a gene: 9. CDR3 DNA: TGTGCCAGCAGCTTCACGCCCCGGACAGGGACCTACGAGCAGTACTTC. Residues: CASSFTPRTGTYEQYF.

The chain combines TRBV6-6 with TRBJ1-2, with no clear D. Per the germline V gene, CDR1 is MNHNY and CDR2 is SVGAGI (reference sequence). CDR3 length equals 16 residues. The ends were cut back, 3 bases at V and 4 bases at J, with 18 bases in the middle. The CDR3 nucleotides are TGTGCCAGCAGTTATTACACCCAGCGACGGGGCTATGGCTACACCTTC. This gives the protein CASSYYTQRRGYGYTF.

This sequence joins TRBV2 and TRBJ1-5; possible D gene TRBD1, 5 bases. The CDR3 has 15 residues. Germline V gene lookup returns CDR1 SNHLY and CDR2 FYNNEI. V lost 3 bases and J lost 5, with 14 bases in between. The CDR3 is CASSELEGGDQPQHF. For the CDR3, the DNA is TGTGCCAGCAGTGAGTTGGAGGGAGGGGATCAGCCCCAGCATTTT. The full variable domain, with the rest looked up from reference TRBV2 and TRBJ1-5, is EPEVTQTPSHQVTQMGQEVILRCVPISNHLYFYWYRQILGQKVEFLVSFYNNEISEKSEIFDDQFSVERPDGSNFTLKIRSTKLEDSAMYFCASSELEGGDQPQHFGDGTRLSIL.

The chain couples TRBV13 to TRBJ1-1; 9 positions agree with TRBD1. V was pared by 4 bases and J by 1 base, with 1 base of the junction left unmatched. CDR3 length equals 14 residues. The germline V gene has CDR1 PRHDT and CDR2 FYEKMQ (reference sequence). CDR3 in DNA: TGTGCCAGCAGCTACAGGGGGCAGAACACTGAAGCTTTCTTT. This gives the protein CASSYRGQNTEAFF.

This chain joins TRBV18 and TRBJ1-2, with 11 bases matching TRBD1. The CDR3 contains 16 residues. Germline V lookup: CDR1 KGHSH, CDR2 LQKENI. J lost 7 bases, V lost 3 bases, and 10 bases had no gene match. The CDR3 loop reads CASSPAGTGGIGGYTF. The CDR3 bases are TGTGCCAGCTCACCGGCCGGGACAGGGGGTATTGGTGGCTACACCTTC. The full variable domain, completed using reference TRBV18 and TRBJ1-2, is NAGVMQNPRHLVRRRGQEARLRCSPMKGHSHVYWYRQLPEEGLKFMVYLQKENIIDESGMPKERFSAEFPKEGPSILRIQQVVRGDSAAYFCASSPAGTGGIGGYTFGSGTRLTVV.

The CDR3 DNA follows: TGCAGTGCAGACCGGACAGGTGGGATCTACGAGCAGTACTTC. Residues: CSADRTGGIYEQYF. The chain combines TRBV20-1 with TRBJ2-7; 7 nucleotides align to TRBD1. The germline V gene encodes CDR1 DFQATT and CDR2 SNEGSKA (reference sequence). J gave up 3 bases and V 6 bases, and 11 bases lay outside the gene matches. This CDR3 region has 14 residues.

The chain joins TRBV28 to TRBJ2-4; 10 nucleotides align to TRBD2. Germline CDR1 and CDR2: MDHEN and SYDVKM. J lost 3 bases, V lost 5 bases, and 10 bases had no gene match. CDR3 length: 17 amino acids. The CDR3 here is CASSPPSGRLGKNIQYF. DNA of the CDR3: TGTGCCAGCAGTCCCCCTAGCGGGAGATTGGGCAAAAACATTCAGTACTTC. The full variable domain, its missing parts supplied by reference TRBV28 and TRBJ2-4, is DVKVTQSSRYLVKRTGEKVFLECVQDMDHENMFWYRQDPGLGLRLIYFSYDVKMKEKGDIPEGYSVSREKKERFSLILESASTNQTSMYLCASSPPSGRLGKNIQYFGAGTRLSVL.

The rearrangement joins TRBV6-1 to TRBJ2-3; the match to TRBD2 covers 16 bases. The ends lost 6 bases at V and 5 bases at J; junction bases unmatched: 8. The CDR3 has 17 residues. The V gene's germline CDR1 is MNHNS and CDR2 SASEGT. CDR3 DNA sequence: TGTGCCAGCAGCTCCTTTGGGACTAGCGGGAGGGAAGATACGCAGTATTTT. It yields the protein CASSSFGTSGREDTQYF.

The genes are TRBV19 and TRBJ2-5, with 7 bases matching TRBD1. Per the germline V gene, CDR1 is LNHDA and CDR2 is SQIVND (reference sequence). Germline trimming cut 4 bases from V and 5 bases from J; bases unmatched to any gene: 4. The CDR3 extends over 13 amino acids. The CDR3, as DNA: TGTGCCAGTAGTAGACAGGGTCGGGAGACCCAGTACTTC. Translating it yields CASSRQGRETQYF.

J is TRBJ2-2 and V is TRBV3-1; 8 bases are a match to TRBD2. The V gene end was trimmed by 4 bases and the J gene end by 5 bases; junction bases not matched to a gene: 9. This CDR3 has 16 amino acids. Germline lookup yields CDR1 LGHDT and CDR2 YNNKEL (reference sequence). CDR3 sequence (DNA): TGTGCCAGCAGCCGCGGCGGGGGGTCCATAACCGGGGAGCTGTTTTTT. This gives the protein CASSRGGGSITGELFF.

This clonotype was detected only a few times. The rearrangement joins TRBV9 to TRBJ2-1; 9 bases agree with TRBD1. V lost 0 bases to trimming and J lost 8 bases; unmatched junction nucleotides: 6. The CDR3 runs 15 residues. CDR1 SGDLS and CDR2 YYNGEE come from the germline V gene. The CDR3 DNA sequence: TGTGCCAGCAGCGTAGGGGGGACAGGGTCCCATGAGCAGTTCTTC. Amino acids: CASSVGGTGSHEQFF.

The chain couples TRBV7-2 to TRBJ1-1; D is ambiguous. The CDR3 spans 14 residues. Germline V gives CDR1 SGHTA, CDR2 FQGNSA. V gave up 1 base and J gave up 3 bases, with 9 bases separating them. CDR3 nucleotide sequence: TGTGCCAGCAGCTTAGGGGGATACGACACTGAAGCTTTCTTT. Protein: CASSLGGYDTEAFF.

The rearrangement links TRBV4-2 to TRBJ2-1; D is possibly TRBD1 (6 bases). Germline CDR1 LGHNA, CDR2 YNFKEQ. Trimming left V 3 bases short and J 0 bases short, with 18 bases between. This CDR3 has 18 residues. The CDR3 DNA reads TGTGCCAGCAGCCACGAACTGGACAGTCCGAGCTCCTACAATGAGCAGTTCTTC. Protein product: CASSHELDSPSSYNEQFF.

V gene TRBV6-5 combines with J gene TRBJ2-7; D unresolved. Germline CDR1 and CDR2: MNHEY and SVGAGI. The V gene lost 3 bases and the J gene lost 2 bases, with 11 bases spanning the gap. CDR3 length: 14 amino acids. CDR3 sequence: CASSYRVGTYEQYF. The CDR3 DNA sequence: TGTGCCAGCAGTTATCGGGTCGGTACCTACGAGCAGTACTTC.

This chain's CDR3 is CSARSGTATNYGYTF. CDR3 coding DNA: TGCAGTGCTAGGTCCGGGACAGCCACCAACTATGGCTACACCTTC. The chain links TRBV20-1 to TRBJ1-2, with TRBD1 identical over 7 bases. Per germline, CDR1 DFQATT and CDR2 SNEGSKA (reference sequence). Germline trimming cut 3 bases from V and 2 bases from J; bases unmatched to any gene: 9. The CDR3 runs to 15 residues.

The V gene is TRBV12-3 or TRBV12-4, the J gene TRBJ1-2; D perhaps matches TRBD1 (6 bases). The CDR3 covers 13 residues. V dropped 5 bases and J dropped 5 bases, with 12 bases sitting between them. The CDR3 sequence is CASSVDRFYGYTF. Written as DNA, the CDR3 is TGTGCCAGCAGTGTTGACAGGTTTTATGGCTACACCTTC.

This sequence joins TRBV24-1 and TRBJ2-6; D ambiguous. Germline V gene lookup returns CDR1 KGHDR and CDR2 SFDVKD. The CDR3 has 13 residues. V shed 4 bases and J shed 2 bases, with 2 bases lying between them. CDR3 region: CATSDPGANVLTF. In DNA, the CDR3 is TGTGCCACCAGTGACCCTGGGGCCAACGTCCTGACTTTC.

This clonotype was seen just once. The V and J genes are TRBV20-1 and TRBJ2-3; 8 positions match TRBD1. Germline V CDR1 and CDR2: DFQATT, SNEGSKA (reference sequence). Trimming at V came to 1 base and at J to 5 bases, leaving 5 bases not matched to a gene. The CDR3 runs to 14 residues. CDR3 residues: CSARAGGAVDTQYF. Here the CDR3 DNA reads TGCAGTGCTAGAGCAGGGGGCGCAGTAGATACGCAGTATTTT.

The J gene is TRBJ2-4, the V gene TRBV3-1; TRBD1 matches 9 bases. J gave up 6 bases and V 4 bases, and 4 bases lay outside the gene matches. CDR3 size: 14 residues. Germline V gives CDR1 LGHDT, CDR2 YNNKEL (reference sequence). CDR3 region: CASSRTGGPNIQYF. CDR3 nucleotide sequence: TGTGCCAGCAGCCGTACAGGGGGCCCAAACATTCAGTACTTC.

J is TRBJ1-5 and V is TRBV20-1; D unclear. Trimming stripped 0 bases from V and 2 bases from J, with 14 bases between. This CDR3 has 16 amino acids. The germline V gene encodes CDR1 DFQATT and CDR2 SNEGSKA (reference sequence). The DNA for the CDR3 is TGCAGTGCTAGAGATGGGAGGGAGGTAGGCAATCAGCCCCAGCATTTT. This sequence encodes CSARDGREVGNQPQHF.

This clonotype has just a few counts. V usage is TRBV20-1 and J usage is TRBJ1-5; perhaps TRBD1 as D (5 bases). This CDR3 is built from 14 residues. V shed 3 bases and J shed 2 bases, with 11 bases lying between them. The germline V gene encodes CDR1 DFQATT and CDR2 SNEGSKA (reference sequence). CDR3 coding DNA: TGCAGTGCTAGGGGGGGATCGGGCAATCAGCCCCAGCATTTT. Its protein is CSARGGSGNQPQHF.

This sequence joins TRBV15 and TRBJ2-5; D unclear. CDR3 length equals 15 residues. V was clipped by 0 bases and J by 3 bases, with 11 bases between them. Germline V CDR1 and CDR2: LNHNV, YYDKDF (reference sequence). This CDR3 reads CATSRDFATKETQYF. The CDR3 DNA is TGTGCCACCAGCAGAGACTTCGCCACCAAAGAGACCCAGTACTTC.

As DNA, the CDR3 is TGTGCCAGCAGCTTAGCGGGGGACCTCAATGAGCAGTTCTTC. Translation: CASSLAGDLNEQFF. The V gene is TRBV7-2, the J gene TRBJ2-1; D might be TRBD1 or TRBD2, each matching 5 bases. Germline V gene sequence: CDR1 SGHTA, CDR2 FQGNSA. Trimming took off 0 bases at V and 6 bases at J, with 9 bases between the two ends. This CDR3 has 14 residues. Using reference TRBV7-2 and TRBJ2-1 for the parts outside the CDR3, the full variable domain is GAGVSQSPSNKVTEKGKDVELRCDPISGHTALYWYRQSLGQGLEFLIYFQGNSAPDKSGLPSDRFSAERTGGSVSTLTIQRTQQEDSAVYLCASSLAGDLNEQFFGPGTRLTVL.

This chain connects TRBV2 to TRBJ2-7; 13 bases map to TRBD2. J gave up 2 bases and V 7 bases, and 5 bases lay outside the gene matches. The CDR3 loop spans 15 amino acids. Germline V gene data show CDR1 as SNHLY and CDR2 as FYNNEI. CDR3 loop: CASMRGLAGTYEQYF. The CDR3 DNA sequence: TGTGCCAGCATGAGGGGACTAGCGGGGACCTACGAGCAGTACTTC. Using reference TRBV2 and TRBJ2-7 for the parts outside the CDR3, the full variable domain is EPEVTQTPSHQVTQMGQEVILRCVPISNHLYFYWYRQILGQKVEFLVSFYNNEISEKSEIFDDQFSVERPDGSNFTLKIRSTKLEDSAMYFCASMRGLAGTYEQYFGPGTRLTVT.

The V and J genes are TRBV5-1 and TRBJ2-3, with D possibly matching TRBD2 (5 bases). Germline-derived CDR1 and CDR2 are SGHRS and YFSETQ. The CDR3 totals 15 residues. The V and J ends lost 4 bases and 1 base respectively, with 13 bases between them. DNA of the CDR3: TGCGCCAGCAGCCTGAGCGGTCTCGGCACAGATACGCAGTATTTT. This gives the protein CASSLSGLGTDTQYF.

The V gene is TRBV20-1, the J gene TRBJ1-2; no clear D. With 3 bases removed from V and 6 bases from J, the gap between germline ends came to 8 bases. The CDR3 runs to 11 residues. The V gene's germline CDR1 is DFQATT and CDR2 SNEGSKA (reference sequence). The CDR3 DNA reads TGCAGTGCTAGGTACGAGCATGGCTACACCTTC. As protein: CSARYEHGYTF.

The chain employs TRBV6-4 and TRBJ2-7; D unclear. V shed 7 bases and J shed 0 bases, with 16 bases lying between them. This CDR3 contains 15 residues. The germline V gene has CDR1 MRHNA and CDR2 SNTAGT. The CDR3 spells CASMPPLFTSYEQYF. The CDR3 bases are TGTGCCAGCATGCCCCCACTGTTTACCTCCTACGAGCAGTACTTC.

V is TRBV30 and J is TRBJ1-2; D unclear. The V gene lost 8 bases and the J gene lost 3 bases, with 19 bases spanning the gap. Germline V CDR1 and CDR2: GTSNPN, SVGIG (reference sequence). The CDR3 runs to 14 residues. CDR3 sequence reads: CAQLAGQIDYGYTF. Here the CDR3 DNA reads TGTGCCCAACTGGCCGGGCAGATCGACTATGGCTACACCTTC.

V is TRBV20-1 and J is TRBJ2-5, with 9 bases matching TRBD2. The CDR3 has 15 residues. Germline V gene sequence: CDR1 DFQATT, CDR2 SNEGSKA (reference sequence). V was clipped by 0 bases and J by 5 bases; unmatched bases: 7. DNA of the CDR3: TGCAGTGCTAGAGATCAATTAGCGGGAGTGGAGACCCAGTACTTC. It is translated as CSARDQLAGVETQYF.

The chain uses TRBV28 and TRBJ1-2, with TRBD1 as a possible D gene (6 bases). Germline CDR1 reads MDHEN; CDR2 reads SYDVKM. Trimming took 5 bases from V and 8 from J, leaving 21 bases between them. This CDR3 spans 15 amino acids. CDR3 sequence reads: CASSAYRTDLEGYTF. CDR3 bases: TGTGCCAGCAGTGCTTATCGGACAGATTTGGAAGGCTACACCTTC.